This TCR beta chain was observed in a study of control samples from healthy donors and cancer patients. The length of the CDR3 is 15 residues. V was cut by 0 bases and J by 4 bases, with 13 bases left in between. CDR1 MGHRA and CDR2 YSYEKL come from the germline V gene. Data came from immunoSEQ multiplex PCR; TCRdb stores just in-frame clones and leaves some out. The sample includes some 130,000 clones, around nine tenths of them seen just once. This chain joins TRBV4-1 and TRBJ2-7; D uncertain. This sequence was found in a young man in good health. Sequences were obtained from blood. The CDR3 DNA sequence: TGCGCCAGCAGCCAAGAGTCGGCCTATTTATACGAGCAGTACGTC. Amino acids: CASSQESAYLYEQYV.